This T cell receptor (beta chain) came from a study of T-cell reconstitution after alpha-beta-depleted transplantation in children. TCRbeta library construction was performed incorporating unique molecular identifiers. TCRdb analysed the PCR reads with MiXCR anew, one entry per CDR3 protein. The table has over 150,000 distinct CDR3 sequences, about 6% seen once; the top ten hold about 4.3%. Study-level results: Once a year had passed after transplant, T-cell counts and diversity came mostly from newly produced T cells. Reports say that about two months after transplant, the alpha-beta T cells came out of several hundred graft clones that had expanded.

This clonotype occurred many times. Antigen unknown. The length of the CDR3 is 13 residues. Trimming pared 4 bases from V and 6 bases from J, leaving 12 bases between. Per the germline V gene, CDR1 is LGHNA and CDR2 is YNFKEQ. This specimen consisted of PBMCs, obtained before TCRalphabeta/CD19-depleted stem cell transplant. The receptor's source is a girl in the first two years of life with combined immunodeficiency, due to receive a stem cell transplant. V gene TRBV4-2 combines with J gene TRBJ1-2; D might be TRBD1 (6 bases). The CDR3 DNA is TGTGCCAGCAGCCCCCAGGGGTTCGATGGCTACACCTTC. Translated, it gives CASSPQGFDGYTF.